This T cell receptor beta chain was sequenced during a study of CD8 T cells in Susac syndrome. Study as a whole: Susac syndrome patients were untreated, on corticosteroids with some adding intravenous immunoglobulin, or on intravenous immunoglobulin only.

CD8+ and CD4+ T cells taken from blood had their TCR beta sequenced. After extraction with the RNeasy kit, roughly 0.5 to 1 ug of the RNA was reverse transcribed using random hexamers. The CDR3 of TCR beta was amplified by immunoSEQ multiplex PCR across 54 Vbeta and 13 Jbeta. TCRdb recomputed calls from the immunoSEQ multiplex PCR reads with MiXCR, one row per CDR3 protein. Of roughly 140,000 distinct CDR3 sequences in the sample, around 95% are singletons; the top ten hold about 0.08%. V was clipped by 5 bases and J by 0 bases, with 11 bases between them. Looked up from germline, CDR1 is SGHTA and CDR2 is FQGNSA. CDR3 length equals 15 residues.

The sequenced sample consisted of CD4+ T cells from PBMCs. The clonotype comes from a human donor with Susac syndrome. V and J are TRBV7-2 and TRBJ2-4; maybe TRBD1 (6 bases). In nucleotides, the CDR3 is TGTGCCAGCAGCATAAAACAGGGAGCCAAAAACATTCAGTACTTC. Translating it yields CASSIKQGAKNIQYF. Full variable domain (outside the CDR3, taken from reference TRBV7-2 and TRBJ2-4): GAGVSQSPSNKVTEKGKDVELRCDPISGHTALYWYRQSLGQGLEFLIYFQGNSAPDKSGLPSDRFSAERTGGSVSTLTIQRTQQEDSAVYLCASSIKQGAKNIQYFGAGTRLSVL.